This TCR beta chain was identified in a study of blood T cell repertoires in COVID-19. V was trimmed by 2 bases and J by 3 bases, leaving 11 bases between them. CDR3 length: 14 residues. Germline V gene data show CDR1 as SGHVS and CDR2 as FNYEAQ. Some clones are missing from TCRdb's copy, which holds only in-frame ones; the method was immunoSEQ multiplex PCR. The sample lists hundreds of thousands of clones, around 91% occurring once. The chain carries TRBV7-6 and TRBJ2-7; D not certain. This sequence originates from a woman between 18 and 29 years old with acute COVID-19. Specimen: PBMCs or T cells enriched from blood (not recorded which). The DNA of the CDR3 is TGTGCCAGCAGCTTATACGGTAGCCTCTACGAGCAGTACTTC. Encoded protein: CASSLYGSLYEQYF.